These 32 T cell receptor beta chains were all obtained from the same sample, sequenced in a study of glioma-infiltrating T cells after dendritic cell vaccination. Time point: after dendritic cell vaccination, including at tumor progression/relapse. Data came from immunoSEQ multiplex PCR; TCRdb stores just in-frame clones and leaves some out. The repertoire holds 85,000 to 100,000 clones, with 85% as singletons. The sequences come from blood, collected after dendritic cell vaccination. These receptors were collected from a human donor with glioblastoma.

CDR3 in DNA: TGTGCCAGCAGCTTCCAACAGGGCCAGGAGACCCAGTACTTC. Translated, it gives CASSFQQGQETQYF. The chain links TRBV7-2 to TRBJ2-5; D perhaps matches TRBD1 (6 bases). The CDR3 consists of 14 residues. The V gene's germline CDR1 is SGHTA and CDR2 FQGNSA. The V and J ends lost 3 bases and 5 bases respectively, with 13 bases between them.

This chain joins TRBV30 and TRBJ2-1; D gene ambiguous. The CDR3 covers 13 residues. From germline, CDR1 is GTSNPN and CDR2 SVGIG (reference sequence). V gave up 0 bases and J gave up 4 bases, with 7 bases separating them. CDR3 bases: TGTGCCTGGAGTGTAAAACTTTACAATGAGCAGTTCTTC. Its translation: CAWSVKLYNEQFF.

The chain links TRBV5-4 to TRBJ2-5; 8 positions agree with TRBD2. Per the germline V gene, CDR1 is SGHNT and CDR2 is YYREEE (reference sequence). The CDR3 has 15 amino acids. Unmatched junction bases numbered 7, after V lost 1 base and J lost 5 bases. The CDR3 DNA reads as TGTGCCAGCAGCTTGAACGGGGGGGCGCGGGAGACCCAGTACTTC. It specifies CASSLNGGARETQYF.

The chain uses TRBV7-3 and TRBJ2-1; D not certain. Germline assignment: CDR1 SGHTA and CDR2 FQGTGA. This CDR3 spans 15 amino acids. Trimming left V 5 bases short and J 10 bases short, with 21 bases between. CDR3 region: CASSPSGGQHDEQFF. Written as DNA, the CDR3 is TGTGCCAGCAGCCCCTCCGGCGGTCAGCACGACGAGCAGTTCTTC.

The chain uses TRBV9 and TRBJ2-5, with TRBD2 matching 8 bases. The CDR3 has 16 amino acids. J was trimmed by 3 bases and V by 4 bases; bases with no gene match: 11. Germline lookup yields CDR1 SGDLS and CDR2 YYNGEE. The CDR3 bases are TGTGCCAGCAGCATTTTCGGGGGGGCCCCTAAAGAGACCCAGTACTTC. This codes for CASSIFGGAPKETQYF.

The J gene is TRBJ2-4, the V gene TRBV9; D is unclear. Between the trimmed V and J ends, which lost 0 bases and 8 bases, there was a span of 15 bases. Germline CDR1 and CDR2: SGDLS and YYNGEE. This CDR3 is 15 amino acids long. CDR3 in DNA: TGTGCCAGCAGCGTAGAGGTAGCCCCCCCGGACATTCAGTACTTC. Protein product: CASSVEVAPPDIQYF.

For the CDR3, the DNA is TGTGCCAGCAGCTTAAGCCCCGACATCCTAAGCGAGCAGTACTTC. This gives the protein CASSLSPDILSEQYF. The rearrangement uses TRBV7-3 and TRBJ2-7; D is unclear. The CDR3 has 15 residues. The germline V gene has CDR1 SGHTA and CDR2 FQGTGA. Trimming took 1 base from V and 6 from J, leaving 16 bases between them.

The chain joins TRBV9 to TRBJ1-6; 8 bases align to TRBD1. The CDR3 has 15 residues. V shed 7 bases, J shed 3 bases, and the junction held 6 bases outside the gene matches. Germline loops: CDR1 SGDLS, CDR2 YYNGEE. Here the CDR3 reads CASGGQGNYNSPLHF. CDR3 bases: TGTGCCAGCGGAGGACAGGGCAACTATAATTCACCCCTCCACTTT.

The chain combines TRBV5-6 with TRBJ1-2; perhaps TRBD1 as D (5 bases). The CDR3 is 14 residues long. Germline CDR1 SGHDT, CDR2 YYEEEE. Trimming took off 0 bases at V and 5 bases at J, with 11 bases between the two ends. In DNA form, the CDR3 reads TGTGCCAGCAGCTTGGACGAGGGGAGGTATGGCTACACCTTC. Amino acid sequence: CASSLDEGRYGYTF.

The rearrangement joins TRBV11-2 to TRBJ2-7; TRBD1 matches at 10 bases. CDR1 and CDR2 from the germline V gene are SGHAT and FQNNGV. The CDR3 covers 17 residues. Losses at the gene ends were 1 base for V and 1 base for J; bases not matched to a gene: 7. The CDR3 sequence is CASSLVRGTGESYEQYF. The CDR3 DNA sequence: TGTGCCAGCAGCTTAGTTCGCGGGACAGGGGAATCCTACGAGCAGTACTTC.

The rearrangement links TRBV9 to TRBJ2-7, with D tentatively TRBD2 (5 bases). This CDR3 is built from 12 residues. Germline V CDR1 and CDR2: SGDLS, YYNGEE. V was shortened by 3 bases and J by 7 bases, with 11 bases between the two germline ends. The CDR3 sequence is CASSDRSGEQYF. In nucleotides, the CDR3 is TGTGCCAGCAGCGATCGAAGCGGAGAGCAGTACTTC.

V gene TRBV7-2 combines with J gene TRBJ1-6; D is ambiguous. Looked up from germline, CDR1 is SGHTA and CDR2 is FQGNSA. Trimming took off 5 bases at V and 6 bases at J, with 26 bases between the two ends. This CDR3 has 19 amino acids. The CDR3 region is CASSRTLVPGMGFNSPLHF. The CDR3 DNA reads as TGTGCCAGCAGCCGAACGTTAGTCCCAGGCATGGGTTTTAATTCACCCCTCCACTTT.

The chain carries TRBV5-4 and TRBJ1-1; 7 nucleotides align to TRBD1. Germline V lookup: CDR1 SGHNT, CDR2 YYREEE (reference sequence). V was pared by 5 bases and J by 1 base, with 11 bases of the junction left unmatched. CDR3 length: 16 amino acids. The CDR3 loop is CASRRGGGVQNTEAFF. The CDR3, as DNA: TGTGCCAGCAGACGTGGAGGGGGCGTACAGAACACTGAAGCTTTCTTT. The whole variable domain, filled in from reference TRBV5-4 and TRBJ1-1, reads ETGVTQSPTHLIKTRGQQVTLRCSSQSGHNTVSWYQQALGQGPQFIFQYYREEENGRGNFPPRFSGLQFPNYSSELNVNALELDDSALYLCASRRGGGVQNTEAFFGQGTRLTVV.

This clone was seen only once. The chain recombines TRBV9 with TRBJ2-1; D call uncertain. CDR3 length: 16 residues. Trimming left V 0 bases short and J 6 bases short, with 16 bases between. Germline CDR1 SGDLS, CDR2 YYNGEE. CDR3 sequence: CASSVGPRPESNEQFF. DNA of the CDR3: TGTGCCAGCAGCGTAGGCCCGCGCCCGGAGAGCAATGAGCAGTTCTTC.

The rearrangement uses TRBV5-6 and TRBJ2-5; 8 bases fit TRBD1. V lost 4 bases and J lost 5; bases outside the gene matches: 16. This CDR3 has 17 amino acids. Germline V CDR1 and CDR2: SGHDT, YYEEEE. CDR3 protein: CASSPDRAGQGAETQYF. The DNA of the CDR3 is TGTGCCAGCAGCCCGGACAGGGCGGGCCAGGGAGCTGAGACCCAGTACTTC.

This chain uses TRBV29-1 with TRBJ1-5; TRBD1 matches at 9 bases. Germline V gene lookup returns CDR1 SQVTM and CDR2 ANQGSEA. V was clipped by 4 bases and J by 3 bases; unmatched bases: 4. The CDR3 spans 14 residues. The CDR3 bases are TGCAGCGTTGGGGGACAGGGTGTCAATCAGCCCCAGCATTTT. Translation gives CSVGGQGVNQPQHF.

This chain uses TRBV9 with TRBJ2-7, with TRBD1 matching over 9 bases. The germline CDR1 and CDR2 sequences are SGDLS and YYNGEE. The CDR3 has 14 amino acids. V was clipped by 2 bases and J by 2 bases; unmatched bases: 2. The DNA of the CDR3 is TGTGCCAGCAGCGTGGGACAGGGCGCCTACGAGCAGTACTTC. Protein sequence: CASSVGQGAYEQYF.

The CDR3: CASSLGTGEDTEAFF. In DNA, the CDR3 is TGTGCCAGCAGCTTAGGGACAGGGGAGGACACTGAAGCTTTCTTT. The J gene is TRBJ1-1, the V gene TRBV11-3, with TRBD1 identical over 9 bases. Germline V lookup: CDR1 SGHNT, CDR2 YENEEA. Trimming took 1 base from V and 3 from J; bases not matched to a gene: 3. The CDR3 extends over 15 amino acids.

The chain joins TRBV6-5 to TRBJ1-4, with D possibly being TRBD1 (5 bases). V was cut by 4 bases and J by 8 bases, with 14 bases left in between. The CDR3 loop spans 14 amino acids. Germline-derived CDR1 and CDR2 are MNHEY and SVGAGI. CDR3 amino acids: CASSLAGRKEKLFF. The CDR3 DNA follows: TGTGCCAGCAGTTTAGCGGGACGGAAGGAAAAACTGTTTTTT.

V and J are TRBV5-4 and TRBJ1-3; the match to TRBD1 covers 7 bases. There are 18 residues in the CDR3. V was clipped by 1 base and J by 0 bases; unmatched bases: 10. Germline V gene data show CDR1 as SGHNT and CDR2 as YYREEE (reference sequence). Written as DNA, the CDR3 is TGTGCCAGCAGCTTGAGGGACAAGGGGGCCTCCTCTGGAAACACCATATATTTT. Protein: CASSLRDKGASSGNTIYF.

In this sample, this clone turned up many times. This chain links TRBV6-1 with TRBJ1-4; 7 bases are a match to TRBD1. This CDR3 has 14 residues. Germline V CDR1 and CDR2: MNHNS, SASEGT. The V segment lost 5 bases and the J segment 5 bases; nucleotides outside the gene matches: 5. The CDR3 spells CASSRQGQNEKLFF. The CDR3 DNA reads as TGTGCCAGCAGTAGACAGGGTCAGAATGAAAAACTGTTTTTT.

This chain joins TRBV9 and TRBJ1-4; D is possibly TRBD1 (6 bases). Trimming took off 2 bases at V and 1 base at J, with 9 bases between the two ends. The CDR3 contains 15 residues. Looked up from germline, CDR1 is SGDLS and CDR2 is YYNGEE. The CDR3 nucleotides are TGTGCCAGCAGCGTTACAGGGCGAACTAATGAAAAACTGTTTTTT. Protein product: CASSVTGRTNEKLFF.

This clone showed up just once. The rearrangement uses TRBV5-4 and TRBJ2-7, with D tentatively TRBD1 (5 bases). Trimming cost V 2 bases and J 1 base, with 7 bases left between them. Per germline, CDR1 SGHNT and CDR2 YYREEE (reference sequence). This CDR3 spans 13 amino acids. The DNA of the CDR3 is TGTGCCAGCAGCTTTAGGGGTTCCTACGAGCAGTACTTC. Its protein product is CASSFRGSYEQYF.

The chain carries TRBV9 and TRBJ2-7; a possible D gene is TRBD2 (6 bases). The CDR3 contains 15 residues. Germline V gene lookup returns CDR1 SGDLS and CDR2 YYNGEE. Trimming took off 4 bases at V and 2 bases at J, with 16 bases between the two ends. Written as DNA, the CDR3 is TGTGCCAGCAGCCCCCTGGTCGGGGGTACCTACGAGCAGTACTTC. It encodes CASSPLVGGTYEQYF.

The CDR3 loop is CASARATGLNYGYTF. In nucleotides, the CDR3 is TGTGCCAGTGCCCGCGCGACAGGGTTGAACTATGGCTACACCTTC. V usage is TRBV19 and J usage is TRBJ1-2; 7 bases are a match to TRBD1. CDR3 length: 15 residues. Germline CDR1 and CDR2: LNHDA and SQIVND (reference sequence). V was pared by 8 bases and J by 2 bases, with 11 bases of the junction left unmatched.

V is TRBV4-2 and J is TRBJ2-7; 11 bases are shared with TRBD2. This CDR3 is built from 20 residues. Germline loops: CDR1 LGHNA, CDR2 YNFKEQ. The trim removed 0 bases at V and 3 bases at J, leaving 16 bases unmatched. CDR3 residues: CASSQDFVATTSGRNYEQYF. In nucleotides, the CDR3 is TGTGCCAGCAGCCAAGATTTCGTGGCGACCACTAGCGGGAGAAACTACGAGCAGTACTTC.

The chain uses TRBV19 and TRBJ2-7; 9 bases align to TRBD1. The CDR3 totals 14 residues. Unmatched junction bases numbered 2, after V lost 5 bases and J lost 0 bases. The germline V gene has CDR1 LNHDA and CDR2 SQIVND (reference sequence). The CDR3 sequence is CASSRQGDSYEQYF. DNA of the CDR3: TGTGCCAGTAGTCGACAGGGGGACTCCTACGAGCAGTACTTC.

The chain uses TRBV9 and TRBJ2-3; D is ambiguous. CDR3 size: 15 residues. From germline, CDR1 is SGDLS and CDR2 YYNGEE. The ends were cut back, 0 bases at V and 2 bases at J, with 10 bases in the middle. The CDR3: CASSVDSGYTDTQYF. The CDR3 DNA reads TGTGCCAGCAGCGTAGATTCAGGATACACAGATACGCAGTATTTT.

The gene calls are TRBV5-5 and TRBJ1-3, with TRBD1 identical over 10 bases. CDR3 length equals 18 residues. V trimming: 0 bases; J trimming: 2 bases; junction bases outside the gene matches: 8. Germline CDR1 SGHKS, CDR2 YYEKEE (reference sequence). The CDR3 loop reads CASSLAGTGDVPGNTIYF. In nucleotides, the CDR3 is TGTGCCAGCAGCTTGGCAGGGACAGGGGATGTCCCTGGAAACACCATATATTTT. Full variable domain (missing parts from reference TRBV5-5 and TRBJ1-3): DAGVTQSPTHLIKTRGQQVTLRCSPISGHKSVSWYQQVLGQGPQFIFQYYEKEERGRGNFPDRFSARQFPNYSSELNVNALLLGDSALYLCASSLAGTGDVPGNTIYFGEGSWLTVV.

CDR3 sequence (DNA): TGTGCCAGCACAGAGCGGGAGCCCAGCACAGATACGCAGTATTTT. It translates to CASTEREPSTDTQYF. This chain links TRBV11-2 with TRBJ2-3, with TRBD2 matching 8 bases. The CDR3 has 15 residues. J gave up 0 bases and V 7 bases, and 6 bases lay outside the gene matches. Germline V lookup: CDR1 SGHAT, CDR2 FQNNGV.

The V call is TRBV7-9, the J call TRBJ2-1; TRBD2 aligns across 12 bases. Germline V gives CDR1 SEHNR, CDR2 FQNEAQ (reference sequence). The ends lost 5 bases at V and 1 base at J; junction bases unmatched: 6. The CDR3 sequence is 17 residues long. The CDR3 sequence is CASSPRTSGISYNEQFF. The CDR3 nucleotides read TGTGCCAGCAGCCCCCGGACTAGCGGGATATCCTACAATGAGCAGTTCTTC.

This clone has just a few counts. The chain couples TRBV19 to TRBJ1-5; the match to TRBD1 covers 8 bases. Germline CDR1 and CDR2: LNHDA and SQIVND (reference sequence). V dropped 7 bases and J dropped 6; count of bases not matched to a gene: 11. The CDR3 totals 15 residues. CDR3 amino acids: CASTEVRGLSQPQHF. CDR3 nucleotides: TGTGCCAGTACCGAAGTCAGGGGGCTGAGTCAGCCCCAGCATTTT.